The T cell receptor (beta chain) under discussion was sequenced for a study of blood T cell repertoires in COVID-19. For the study at large: Sites in the United States, Italy and Spain provided acute and convalescent COVID-19 samples. T cells, B-cell-depleted T cells, or PBMCs supplied cDNA or gDNA.

Assay used: immunoSEQ multiplex PCR; TCRdb lists only in-frame clones, some missing. The sample carries approximately 130,000 clones, around 91% recorded once. The sequence came from a man aged 65-85 years with active or convalescent COVID-19. The sequencing input was peripheral blood.

CDR3 DNA sequence: TGCAGTGCTGTCGCAGATACGCAGTATTTT. This translates into CSAVADTQYF. The chain links TRBV20-1 to TRBJ2-3; D unresolved. Deletions cut 5 bases from V and 4 bases from J, with 4 bases between. The CDR3 length is 10 residues. Germline CDR1 reads DFQATT; CDR2 reads SNEGSKA (reference sequence).